The present T cell receptor beta chain was sequenced within a study of blood T cell repertoires in COVID-19 (dated by TCRdb to about 2020). As for the study more broadly: Samples from collaborators originated in the United States, Italy and Spain and spanned both the acute and convalescent phases of COVID-19. The material from the prospective study consisted of cDNA or gDNA derived from T cells, B-cell-depleted T cells, or PBMCs. Deeply sampled blood TCRbeta repertoires from subjects exposed to, actively infected with, or recovered from COVID-19 were included in the dataset. The repertoires were made available in a free public database intended to serve as a resource for research on the immune response to SARS-CoV-2. The samples were drawn from the first 160 participants of the ongoing ImmuneRACE study and from 1,254 subjects provided by 6 global collaborators. The sample metadata nearly always contained a de-identified subject ID, COVID-19 status, age in years and sex. Where available, HLA class I and class II types were taken from metadata supplied by the sample provider and were not determined by assay-based typing. Results the study describes overall, beyond this receptor: The amount of clinical and demographic metadata varied by source and participant and was provided uncurated.

In regard to this clone: Its antigen remains undetermined. The input lacks base qualities; no much larger clone sits a single base away.

TCRbeta CDR3 regions were amplified from genomic DNA using the immunoSEQ Assay, a bias-controlled multiplex PCR. As for the original processing: The number of nucleated cells in each sample was estimated from the amplification of reference gene primers within the assay. Sequence reads were collapsed and filtered to measure the absolute abundance of every unique TCRbeta CDR3 rearrangement. For each sample, productive Simpson clonality was calculated by taking the square root of Simpson's diversity index across productive rearrangements. Imported from immuneACCESS, the table was reduced by TCRdb to in-frame sequences with V and J called. These copies leave out some clones; in studies compared against another copy, an unresolved V gene accounts for under half, and the cause of the remainder is not known. The D gene and trimming were derived from the DNA, and the V and J assignments and clone size from that table. Within this sample are over 100,000 clones, with 80% to 90% of them counted one time only. The ten largest clones take up around 1.1% of the sample.

Each collaborating institution followed its own protocols to collect whole blood in K2EDTA tubes. For TCRbeta analysis, collaborators shipped samples as frozen whole blood, isolated PBMCs, or DNA extracted from either of those sample types. The cysteine opens and the phenylalanine closes a CDR3 of 15 amino acids. The retained sequence is limited to the CDR3, 45 bases, with the frame set at the first base. Sequences MNHEY (CDR1) and SMNVEV (CDR2) are obtained from the germline V gene (reference sequence). V drops 6 bases and J drops 3 bases, leaving 15 bases in between. The TCR originated in a human donor in a cohort sampled during active COVID-19. Sequencing was performed on peripheral blood. Recombination connected TRBV27 to TRBJ1-5, with the identity of the D gene unclear. The CDR3 reads CASRLGLWDNQPQHF. Read as DNA, the sequence is TGTGCCAGCAGACTAGGGTTATGGGACAATCAGCCCCAGCATTTT.